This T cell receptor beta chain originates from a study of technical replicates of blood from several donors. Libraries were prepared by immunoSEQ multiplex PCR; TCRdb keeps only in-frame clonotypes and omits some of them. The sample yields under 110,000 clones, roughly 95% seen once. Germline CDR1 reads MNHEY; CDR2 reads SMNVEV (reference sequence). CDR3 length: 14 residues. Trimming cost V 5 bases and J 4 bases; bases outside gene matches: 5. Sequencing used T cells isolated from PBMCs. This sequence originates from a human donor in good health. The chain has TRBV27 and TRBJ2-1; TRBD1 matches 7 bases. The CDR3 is CASSPRGLYNEQFF. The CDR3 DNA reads TGTGCCAGCAGTCCCAGGGGGTTGTACAATGAGCAGTTCTTC.